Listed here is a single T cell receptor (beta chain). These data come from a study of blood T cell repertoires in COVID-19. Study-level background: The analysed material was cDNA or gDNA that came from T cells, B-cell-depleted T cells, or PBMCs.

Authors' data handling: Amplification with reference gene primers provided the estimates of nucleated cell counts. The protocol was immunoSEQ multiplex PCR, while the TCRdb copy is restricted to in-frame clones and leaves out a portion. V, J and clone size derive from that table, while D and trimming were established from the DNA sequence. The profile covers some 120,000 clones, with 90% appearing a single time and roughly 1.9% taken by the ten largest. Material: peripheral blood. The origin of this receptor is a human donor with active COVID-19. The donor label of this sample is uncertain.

The CDR3 region has the DNA TGTGCCAGCAGCTTAGTAGGGCGGACAATCACAGATACGCAGTATTTT. This encodes CASSLVGRTITDTQYF. The chain joins TRBV7-2 to TRBJ2-3; weak D call: TRBD1 (5 bases). This CDR3 is built from 16 residues. Trimming took 1 base from V and 2 from J, leaving 13 bases between them. Per germline, CDR1 SGHTA and CDR2 FQGNSA.